The subject of this entry is one TCR beta chain. The data belong to a study of shared T cell receptors in the human thymus. Assay: immunoSEQ multiplex PCR; the TCRdb copy retains only in-frame clones and omits some. The data contain over 450,000 clones, around 78% of them singletons. This CDR3 spans 14 amino acids. CDR1 and CDR2 from the germline V gene are SGHNT and YYREEE (reference sequence). Germline trimming cut 1 base from V and 5 bases from J; bases unmatched to any gene: 3. These data were likewise used in another study, on human thymus T cells. According to that study: Serving as donors were healthy Finnish infants, each of whom was having open corrective surgery for congenital heart defects. Thymic material originated from resections removed in the course of corrective heart surgery. It looked as if thymic and blood repertoires used V and J genes in a biased way.

The chain couples TRBV5-4 to TRBJ2-7, with 10 bases aligning to TRBD2. This TCR came from a boy less than two years old with a congenital heart defect. Sequenced sample: thymocytes. DNA of the CDR3: TGTGCCAGCAGCTTGACTAGCGGGACGCACGAGCAGTACTTC. Its translation: CASSLTSGTHEQYF.